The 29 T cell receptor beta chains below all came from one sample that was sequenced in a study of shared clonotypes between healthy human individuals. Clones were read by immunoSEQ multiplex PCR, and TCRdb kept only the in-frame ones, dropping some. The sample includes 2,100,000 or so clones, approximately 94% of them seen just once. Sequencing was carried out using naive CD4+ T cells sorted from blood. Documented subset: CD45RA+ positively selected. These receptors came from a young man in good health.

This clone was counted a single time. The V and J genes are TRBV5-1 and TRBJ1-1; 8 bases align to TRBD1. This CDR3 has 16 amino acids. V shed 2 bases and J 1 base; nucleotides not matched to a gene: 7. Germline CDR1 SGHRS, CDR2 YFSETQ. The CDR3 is CASSLSYRGANTEAFF. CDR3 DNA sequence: TGCGCCAGCAGCTTATCATACAGGGGGGCGAACACTGAAGCTTTCTTT.

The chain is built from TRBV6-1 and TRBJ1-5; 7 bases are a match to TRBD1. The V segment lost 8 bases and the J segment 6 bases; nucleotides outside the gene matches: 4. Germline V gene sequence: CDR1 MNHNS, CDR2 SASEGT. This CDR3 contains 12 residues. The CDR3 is CASPTGVQPQHF. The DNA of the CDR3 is TGTGCCAGCCCTACAGGGGTTCAGCCCCAGCATTTT.

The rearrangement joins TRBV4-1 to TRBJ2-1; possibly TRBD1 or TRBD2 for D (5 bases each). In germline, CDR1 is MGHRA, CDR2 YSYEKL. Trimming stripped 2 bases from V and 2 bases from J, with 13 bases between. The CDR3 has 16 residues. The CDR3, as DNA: TGCGCCAGCAGCCAAATCCGGGACGGACCCTACAATGAGCAGTTCTTC. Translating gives CASSQIRDGPYNEQFF.

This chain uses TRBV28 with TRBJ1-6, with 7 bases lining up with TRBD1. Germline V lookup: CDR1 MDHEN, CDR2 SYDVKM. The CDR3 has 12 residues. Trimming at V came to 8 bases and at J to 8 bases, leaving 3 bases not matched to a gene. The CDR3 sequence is CASWDRDSPLHF. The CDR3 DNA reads TGTGCCAGCTGGGACAGAGATTCACCCCTCCACTTT.

The CDR3 sequence is CASRRGAVTEAFF. The CDR3 region has the DNA TGTGCCAGCAGGAGGGGGGCTGTCACTGAAGCTTTCTTT. The gene calls are TRBV6-5 and TRBJ1-1, with D tentatively TRBD1 (6 bases). V was trimmed by 6 bases and J by 4 bases, leaving 12 bases between them. This CDR3 is built from 13 residues. Germline V gene sequence: CDR1 MNHEY, CDR2 SVGAGI.

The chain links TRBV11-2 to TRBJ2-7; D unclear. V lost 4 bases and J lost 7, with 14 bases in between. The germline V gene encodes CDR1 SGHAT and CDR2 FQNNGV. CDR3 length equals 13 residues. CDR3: CASSSLGMGEQYF. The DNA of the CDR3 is TGTGCCAGCAGCTCCCTTGGCATGGGAGAGCAGTACTTC.

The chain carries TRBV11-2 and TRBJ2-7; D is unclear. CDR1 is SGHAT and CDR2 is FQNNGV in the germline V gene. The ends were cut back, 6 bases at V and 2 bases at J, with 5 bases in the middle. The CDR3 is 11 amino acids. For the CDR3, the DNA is TGTGCCAGCAGTCAGCCCTACGAGCAGTACTTC. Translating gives CASSQPYEQYF.

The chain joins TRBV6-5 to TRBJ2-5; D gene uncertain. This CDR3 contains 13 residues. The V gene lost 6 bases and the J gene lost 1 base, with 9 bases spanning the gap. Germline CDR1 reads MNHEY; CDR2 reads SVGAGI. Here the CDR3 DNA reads TGTGCCAGCAGCGACACAATCCAAGAGACCCAGTACTTC. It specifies CASSDTIQETQYF.

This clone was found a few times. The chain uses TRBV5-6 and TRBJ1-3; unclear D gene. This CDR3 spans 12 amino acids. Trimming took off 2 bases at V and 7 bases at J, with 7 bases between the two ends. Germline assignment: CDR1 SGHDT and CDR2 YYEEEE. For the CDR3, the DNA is TGTGCCAGCAGCTTCTTTCGGAACACCATATATTTT. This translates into CASSFFRNTIYF.

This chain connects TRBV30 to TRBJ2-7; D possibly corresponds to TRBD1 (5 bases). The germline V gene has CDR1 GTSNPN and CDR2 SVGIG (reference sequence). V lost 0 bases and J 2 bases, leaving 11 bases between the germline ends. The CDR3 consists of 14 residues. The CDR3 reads CAWSVLPTAYEQYF. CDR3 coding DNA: TGTGCCTGGAGTGTGCTCCCGACAGCCTACGAGCAGTACTTC.

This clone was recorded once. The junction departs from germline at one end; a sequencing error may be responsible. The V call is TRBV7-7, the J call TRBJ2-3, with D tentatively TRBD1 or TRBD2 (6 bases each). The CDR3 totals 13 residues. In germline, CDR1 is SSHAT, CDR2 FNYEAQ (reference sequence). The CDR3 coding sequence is TGTGCTAGCAGCTCCTCGGGGGCGGATACGCAGTATTTT. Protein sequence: CASSSSGADTQYF.

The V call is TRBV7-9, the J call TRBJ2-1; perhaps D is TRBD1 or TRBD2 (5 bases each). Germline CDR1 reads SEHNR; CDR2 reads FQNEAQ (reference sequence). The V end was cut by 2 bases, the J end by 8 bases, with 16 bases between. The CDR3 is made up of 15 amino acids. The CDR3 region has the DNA TGTGCCAGCAGCTTATTTGGGGGTCGCTTGGATGAGCAGTTCTTC. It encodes CASSLFGGRLDEQFF.

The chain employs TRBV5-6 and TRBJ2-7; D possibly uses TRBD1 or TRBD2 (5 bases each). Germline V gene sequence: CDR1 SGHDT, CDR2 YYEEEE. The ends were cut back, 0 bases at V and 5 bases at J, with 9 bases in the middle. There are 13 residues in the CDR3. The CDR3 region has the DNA TGTGCCAGCAGCTTGGGAGGGGTCCACGAGCAGTACTTC. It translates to CASSLGGVHEQYF.

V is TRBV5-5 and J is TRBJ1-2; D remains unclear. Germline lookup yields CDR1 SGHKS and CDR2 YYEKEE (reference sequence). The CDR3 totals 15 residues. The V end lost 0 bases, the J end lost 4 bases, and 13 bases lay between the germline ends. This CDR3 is CASSLAFSPGYGYTF. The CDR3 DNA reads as TGTGCCAGCAGCTTGGCATTCTCTCCGGGCTATGGCTACACCTTC.

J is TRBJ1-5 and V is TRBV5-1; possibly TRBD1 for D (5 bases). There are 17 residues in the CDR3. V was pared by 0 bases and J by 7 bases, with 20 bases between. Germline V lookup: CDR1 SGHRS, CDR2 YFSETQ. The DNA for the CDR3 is TGCGCCAGCAGCTTGGAGGGGAGAAGCCTACGAGAACAGCCCCAGCATTTT. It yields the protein CASSLEGRSLREQPQHF.

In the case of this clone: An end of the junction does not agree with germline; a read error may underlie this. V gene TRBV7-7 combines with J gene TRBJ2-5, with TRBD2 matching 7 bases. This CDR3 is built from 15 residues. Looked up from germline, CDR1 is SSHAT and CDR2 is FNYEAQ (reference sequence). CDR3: CASSQDTGGGETQYF. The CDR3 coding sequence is TGTGCTAGCAGCCAAGACACGGGAGGTGGGGAGACCCAGTACTTC.

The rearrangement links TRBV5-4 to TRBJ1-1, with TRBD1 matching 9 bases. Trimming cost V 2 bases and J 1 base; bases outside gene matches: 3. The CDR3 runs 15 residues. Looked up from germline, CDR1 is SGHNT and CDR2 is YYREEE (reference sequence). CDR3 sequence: CASSFRTGANTEAFF. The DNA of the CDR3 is TGTGCCAGCAGCTTCAGGACAGGGGCGAACACTGAAGCTTTCTTT.

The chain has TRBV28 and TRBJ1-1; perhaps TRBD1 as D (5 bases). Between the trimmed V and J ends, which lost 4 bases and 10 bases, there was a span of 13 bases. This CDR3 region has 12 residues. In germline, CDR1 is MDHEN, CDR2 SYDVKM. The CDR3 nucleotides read TGTGCCAGCAGTTCCCTGTTTGGGGGAGCTTTCTTT. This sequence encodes CASSSLFGGAFF.

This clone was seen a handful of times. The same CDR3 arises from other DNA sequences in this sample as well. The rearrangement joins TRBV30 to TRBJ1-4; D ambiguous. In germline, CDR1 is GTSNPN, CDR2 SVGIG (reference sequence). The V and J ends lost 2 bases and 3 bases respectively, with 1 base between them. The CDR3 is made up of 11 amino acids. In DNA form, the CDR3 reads TGTGCCTGGAGTTCTAATGAAAAACTGTTTTTT. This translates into CAWSSNEKLFF. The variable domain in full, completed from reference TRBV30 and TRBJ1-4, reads SQTIHQWPATLVQPVGSPLSLECTVEGTSNPNLYWYRQAAGRGLQLLFYSVGIGQISSEVPQNLSASRPQDRQFILSSKKLLLSDSGFYLCAWSSNEKLFFGSGTQLSVL.

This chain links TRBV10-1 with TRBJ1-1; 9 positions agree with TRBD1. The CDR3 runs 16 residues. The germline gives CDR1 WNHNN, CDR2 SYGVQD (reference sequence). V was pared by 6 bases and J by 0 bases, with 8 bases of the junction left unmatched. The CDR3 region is CASRGQGRIMNTEAFF. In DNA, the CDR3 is TGCGCCAGCAGAGGACAGGGGCGTATTATGAACACTGAAGCTTTCTTT.

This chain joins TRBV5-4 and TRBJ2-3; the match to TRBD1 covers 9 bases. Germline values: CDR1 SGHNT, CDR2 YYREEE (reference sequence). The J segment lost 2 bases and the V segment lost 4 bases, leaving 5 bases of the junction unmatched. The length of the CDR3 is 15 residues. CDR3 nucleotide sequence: TGTGCCAGCAGCAAGGGACAGGGAATCACAGATACGCAGTATTTT. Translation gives CASSKGQGITDTQYF.

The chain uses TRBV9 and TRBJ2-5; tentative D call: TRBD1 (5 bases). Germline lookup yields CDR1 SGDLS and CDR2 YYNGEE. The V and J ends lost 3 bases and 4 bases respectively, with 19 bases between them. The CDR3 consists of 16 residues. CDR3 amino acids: CASSASPGNHLETQYF. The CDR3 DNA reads TGTGCCAGCAGCGCGTCCCCAGGGAACCACCTAGAGACCCAGTACTTC.

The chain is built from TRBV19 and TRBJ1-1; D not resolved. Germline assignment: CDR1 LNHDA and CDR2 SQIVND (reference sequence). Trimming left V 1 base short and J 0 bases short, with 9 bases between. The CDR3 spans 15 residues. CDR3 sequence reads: CASSIGRSVNTEAFF. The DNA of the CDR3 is TGTGCCAGTAGTATAGGGCGCAGCGTGAACACTGAAGCTTTCTTT.

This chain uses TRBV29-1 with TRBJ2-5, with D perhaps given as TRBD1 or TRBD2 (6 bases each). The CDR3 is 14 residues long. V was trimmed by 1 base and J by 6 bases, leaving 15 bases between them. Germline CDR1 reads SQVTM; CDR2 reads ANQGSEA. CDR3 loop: CSVEVGAGIQTQYF. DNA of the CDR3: TGCAGCGTTGAAGTGGGGGCGGGGATCCAGACCCAGTACTTC.

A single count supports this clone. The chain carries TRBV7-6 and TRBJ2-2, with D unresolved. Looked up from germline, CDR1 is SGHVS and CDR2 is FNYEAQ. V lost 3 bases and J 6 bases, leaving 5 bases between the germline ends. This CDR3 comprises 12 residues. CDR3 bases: TGTGCCAGCAGCTTCCCTCCCGGGGAGCTGTTTTTT. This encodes CASSFPPGELFF.

This chain's CDR3 is CASSAVQRGGRELFF. The CDR3 region has the DNA TGTGCCAGCAGTGCGGTCCAGCGGGGGGGACGGGAGCTGTTTTTT. The chain carries TRBV6-1 and TRBJ2-2, with TRBD2 matching over 10 bases. Germline CDR1 is MNHNS and CDR2 is SASEGT. J lost 9 bases, V lost 4 bases, and 8 bases had no gene match. The CDR3 runs to 15 residues.

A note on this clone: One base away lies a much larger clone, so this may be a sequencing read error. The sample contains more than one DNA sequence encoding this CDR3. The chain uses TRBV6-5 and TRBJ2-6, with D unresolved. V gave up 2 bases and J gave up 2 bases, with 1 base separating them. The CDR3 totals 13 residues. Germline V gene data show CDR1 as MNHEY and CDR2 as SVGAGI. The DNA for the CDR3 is TGTGCCAGCAGTTACCCTGGGGCCAACGTCCTGACTTTC. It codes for CASSYPGANVLTF.

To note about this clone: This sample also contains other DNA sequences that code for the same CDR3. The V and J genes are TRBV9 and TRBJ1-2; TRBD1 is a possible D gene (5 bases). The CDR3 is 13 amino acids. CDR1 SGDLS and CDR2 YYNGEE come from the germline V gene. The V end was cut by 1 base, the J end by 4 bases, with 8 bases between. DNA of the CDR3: TGTGCCAGCAGCGTACTGGGGGGCTATGGCTACACCTTC. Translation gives CASSVLGGYGYTF.

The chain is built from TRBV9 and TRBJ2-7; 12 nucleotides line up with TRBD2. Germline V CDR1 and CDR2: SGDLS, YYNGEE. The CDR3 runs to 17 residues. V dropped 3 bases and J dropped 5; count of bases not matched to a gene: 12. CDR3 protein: CASSATSGSLRGDEQYF. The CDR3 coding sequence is TGTGCCAGCAGCGCGACTAGCGGGAGTTTACGTGGAGACGAGCAGTACTTC.